These 9 T cell receptor beta chains were all obtained from the same sample, sequenced in a study of T cells in Graves' hyperthyroidism and ophthalmopathy. Using RNA transcripts as the source, TCR beta CDR3 regions were amplified. A set of HTBI primers served as the primers for a first-round RT-PCR of the TCR CDR3. One entry per CDR3 protein results from TCRdb running MiXCR on the multiplex PCR reads. The sample lists about 640,000 distinct CDR3 sequences, roughly 20% seen once, with around a third in the top ten. Sequencing input: blood. The receptors derive from a man aged 25 to 40 with Graves' ophthalmopathy.

This clonotype was detected only a few times. The chain joins TRBV6-1 to TRBJ1-2, with D maybe TRBD1 (6 bases). The V and J ends lost 1 base and 7 bases respectively, with 16 bases between them. CDR3 size: 15 residues. Germline assignment: CDR1 MNHNS and CDR2 SASEGT. The CDR3 sequence: CASSEGGGIRGGYTF. The CDR3 nucleotides read TGTGCCAGCAGTGAAGGAGGGGGAATTAGAGGTGGCTACACCTTC.

Regarding this clonotype: Relative to the germline gene, one junction end is altered; a read error may explain this. The chain has TRBV7-9 and TRBJ2-2, with TRBD2 matching over 8 bases. The germline CDR1 and CDR2 sequences are SEHNR and FQNEAQ (reference sequence). The CDR3 loop spans 14 amino acids. Here the CDR3 DNA reads TGTGCCAGGAGCTTGATAGCGGGAACCGGGGAGCTGTTTTTT. This sequence encodes CARSLIAGTGELFF. The full variable domain, with the rest looked up from reference TRBV7-9 and TRBJ2-2, is DTGVSQNPRHKITKRGQNVTFRCDPISEHNRLYWYRQTLGQGPEFLTYFQNEAQLEKSRLLSDRFSAERPKGSFSTLEIQRTEQGDSAMYLCARSLIAGTGELFFGEGSRLTVL.

This clonotype was found a few times. The chain employs TRBV7-9 and TRBJ2-5; TRBD1 agrees at 7 bases. This CDR3 contains 14 residues. Trimming removed 5 bases from V and 5 bases from J; junction bases left unmatched: 8. Germline V gene lookup returns CDR1 SEHNR and CDR2 FQNEAQ (reference sequence). CDR3: CASSPGQTGETQYF. CDR3 bases: TGTGCCAGCAGCCCGGGACAGACAGGGGAGACCCAGTACTTC.

The rearrangement joins TRBV6-5 to TRBJ2-1; 14 nucleotides match TRBD2. Germline CDR1 reads MNHEY; CDR2 reads SVGAGI. Trimming removed 2 bases from V and 6 bases from J; junction bases left unmatched: 3. This CDR3 is built from 16 residues. CDR3 sequence: CASSYGGTSGSNEQFF. The DNA of the CDR3 is TGTGCCAGCAGTTACGGCGGGACTAGCGGGAGCAATGAGCAGTTCTTC.

This chain connects TRBV18 to TRBJ2-3; 10 nucleotides align to TRBD1. The CDR3 is made up of 15 amino acids. V lost 5 bases and J lost 3; bases outside the gene matches: 5. Per the germline V gene, CDR1 is KGHSH and CDR2 is LQKENI. The CDR3 region has the DNA TGTGCCAGCTCAGAGGGACAGGGGACAACAGATACGCAGTATTTT. Translation: CASSEGQGTTDTQYF. Drawing the rest from reference TRBV18 and TRBJ2-3, the complete variable domain is NAGVMQNPRHLVRRRGQEARLRCSPMKGHSHVYWYRQLPEEGLKFMVYLQKENIIDESGMPKERFSAEFPKEGPSILRIQQVVRGDSAAYFCASSEGQGTTDTQYFGPGTRLTVL.

In DNA, the CDR3 is TGTGCCAGCCAACCGGGACAGGGCCCCTACGAGCAGTACTTC. The encoded protein is CASQPGQGPYEQYF. J is TRBJ2-7 and V is TRBV18; 9 bases match TRBD1. The CDR3 is 14 amino acids. Germline values: CDR1 KGHSH, CDR2 LQKENI. V was pared by 8 bases and J by 2 bases, with 7 bases of the junction left unmatched.

The chain has TRBV9 and TRBJ1-2; 7 bases are shared with TRBD1. In germline, CDR1 is SGDLS, CDR2 YYNGEE. V shed 3 bases and J 6 bases; nucleotides not matched to a gene: 11. This CDR3 spans 15 amino acids. CDR3 residues: CASSGQQGGLHGYTF. As DNA, the CDR3 is TGTGCCAGCAGCGGACAGCAGGGGGGACTCCATGGCTACACCTTC.

The chain combines TRBV7-6 with TRBJ2-5, with D perhaps TRBD2 (6 bases). Germline lookup yields CDR1 SGHVS and CDR2 FNYEAQ. This CDR3 is built from 14 residues. V lost 6 bases to trimming and J lost 5 bases, with 16 bases between them. CDR3: CASSLQQGLETQYF. In DNA, the CDR3 is TGTGCCAGCAGTCTACAGCAGGGACTCGAGACCCAGTACTTC.

The genes are TRBV19 and TRBJ2-5; the D is unclear. V was shortened by 9 bases and J by 7 bases, with 21 bases between the two germline ends. The CDR3 length is 14 residues. Germline values: CDR1 LNHDA, CDR2 SQIVND (reference sequence). This CDR3 is CASTPGPYHWTQYF. The CDR3 DNA is TGTGCCAGCACCCCCGGCCCCTATCACTGGACCCAGTACTTC.